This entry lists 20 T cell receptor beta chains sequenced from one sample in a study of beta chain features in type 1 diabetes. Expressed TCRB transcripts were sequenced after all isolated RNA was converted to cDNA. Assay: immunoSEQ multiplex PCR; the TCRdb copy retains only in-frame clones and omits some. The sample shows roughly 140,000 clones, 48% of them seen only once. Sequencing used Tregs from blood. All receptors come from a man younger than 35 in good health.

CDR3 DNA: TGTGCCACCAGCAGAAGATCCGGGACAGGATACGAGCAGTACTTC. Protein product: CATSRRSGTGYEQYF. The V and J genes are TRBV15 and TRBJ2-7, with 8 bases aligning to TRBD1. The V gene end was trimmed by 2 bases and the J gene end by 4 bases; junction bases not matched to a gene: 7. The germline gives CDR1 LNHNV, CDR2 YYDKDF (reference sequence). The CDR3 loop spans 15 amino acids.

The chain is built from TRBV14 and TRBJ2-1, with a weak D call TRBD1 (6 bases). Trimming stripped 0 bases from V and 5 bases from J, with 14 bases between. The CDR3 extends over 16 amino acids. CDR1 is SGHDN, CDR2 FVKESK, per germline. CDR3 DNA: TGTGCCAGCAGCCAAGATCTCTGGACAGCCAACAATGAGCAGTTCTTC. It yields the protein CASSQDLWTANNEQFF.

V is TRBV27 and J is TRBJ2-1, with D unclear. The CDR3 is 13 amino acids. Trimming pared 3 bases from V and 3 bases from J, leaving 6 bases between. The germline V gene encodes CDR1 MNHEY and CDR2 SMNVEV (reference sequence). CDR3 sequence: CASSFAGYNEQFF. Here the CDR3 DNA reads TGTGCCAGCAGTTTTGCCGGCTACAATGAGCAGTTCTTC.

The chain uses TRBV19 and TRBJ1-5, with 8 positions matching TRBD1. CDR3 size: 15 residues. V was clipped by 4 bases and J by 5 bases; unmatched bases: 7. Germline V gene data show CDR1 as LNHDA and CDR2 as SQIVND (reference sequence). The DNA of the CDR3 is TGTGCCAGTAGTAGTCGGGACAGGTCCTATCAGCCCCAGCATTTT. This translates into CASSSRDRSYQPQHF.

The chain's CDR3 is CASSYNMKIEAFF. The CDR3 nucleotides are TGCGCCAGCAGCTATAACATGAAGATTGAAGCTTTCTTT. This chain links TRBV5-1 with TRBJ1-1; no clear D gene. CDR1 and CDR2 (germline): SGHRS, YFSETQ. The CDR3 has 13 residues. V was pared by 3 bases and J by 7 bases, with 13 bases between. The full variable domain, completed using reference TRBV5-1 and TRBJ1-1, is KAGVTQTPRYLIKTRGQQVTLSCSPISGHRSVSWYQQTPGQGLQFLFEYFSETQRNKGNFPGRFSGRQFSNSRSEMNVSTLELGDSALYLCASSYNMKIEAFFGQGTRLTVV.

Written as DNA, the CDR3 is TGCGCCAGCGCGGGAAAAGGATTTGGGGAGCTGTTTTTT. It codes for CASAGKGFGELFF. The J gene is TRBJ2-2, the V gene TRBV5-1; TRBD2 might be the D (6 bases). The CDR3 is made up of 13 amino acids. V lost 7 bases and J 8 bases, leaving 15 bases between the germline ends. Germline CDR1 SGHRS, CDR2 YFSETQ.

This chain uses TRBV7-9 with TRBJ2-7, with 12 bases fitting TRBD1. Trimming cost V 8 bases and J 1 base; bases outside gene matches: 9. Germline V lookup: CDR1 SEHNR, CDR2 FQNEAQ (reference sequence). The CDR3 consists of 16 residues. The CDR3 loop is CASRGTGGLTSYEQYF. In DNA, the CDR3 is TGTGCCAGCCGGGGGACAGGGGGCCTTACTTCCTACGAGCAGTACTTC.

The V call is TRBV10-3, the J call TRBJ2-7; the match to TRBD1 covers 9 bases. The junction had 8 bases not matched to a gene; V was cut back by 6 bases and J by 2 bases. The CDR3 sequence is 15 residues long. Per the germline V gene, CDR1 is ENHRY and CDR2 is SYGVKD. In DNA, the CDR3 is TGTGCCATCAGAGGGACAGGGACTCCCGCCTACGAGCAGTACTTC. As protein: CAIRGTGTPAYEQYF.

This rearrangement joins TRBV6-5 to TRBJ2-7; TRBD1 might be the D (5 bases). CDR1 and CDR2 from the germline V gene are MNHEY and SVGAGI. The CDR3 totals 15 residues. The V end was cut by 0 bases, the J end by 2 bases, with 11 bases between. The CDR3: CASSYSPGRTYEQYF. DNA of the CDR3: TGTGCCAGCAGTTACTCTCCAGGGCGTACCTACGAGCAGTACTTC.

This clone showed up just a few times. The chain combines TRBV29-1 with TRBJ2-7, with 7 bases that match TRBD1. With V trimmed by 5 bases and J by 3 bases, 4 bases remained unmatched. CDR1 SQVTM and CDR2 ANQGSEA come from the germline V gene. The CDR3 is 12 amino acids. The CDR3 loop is CSVRRQGYEQYF. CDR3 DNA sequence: TGCAGCGTTCGTAGACAGGGCTACGAGCAGTACTTC.

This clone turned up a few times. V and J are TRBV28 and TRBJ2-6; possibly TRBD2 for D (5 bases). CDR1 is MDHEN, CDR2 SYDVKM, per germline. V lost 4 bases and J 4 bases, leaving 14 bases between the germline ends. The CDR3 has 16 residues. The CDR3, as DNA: TGTGCCAGCAGTTCCCCTGTCCGCGGGGGGGCCAACGTCCTGACTTTC. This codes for CASSSPVRGGANVLTF. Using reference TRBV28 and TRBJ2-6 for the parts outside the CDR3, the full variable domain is DVKVTQSSRYLVKRTGEKVFLECVQDMDHENMFWYRQDPGLGLRLIYFSYDVKMKEKGDIPEGYSVSREKKERFSLILESASTNQTSMYLCASSSPVRGGANVLTFGAGSRLTVL.

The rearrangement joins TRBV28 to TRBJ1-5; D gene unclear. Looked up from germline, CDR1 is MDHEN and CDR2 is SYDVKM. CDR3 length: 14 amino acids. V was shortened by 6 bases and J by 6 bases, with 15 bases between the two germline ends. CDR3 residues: CASSIPGSSQPQHF. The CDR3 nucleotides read TGTGCCAGCAGCATCCCTGGTAGTTCTCAGCCCCAGCATTTT.

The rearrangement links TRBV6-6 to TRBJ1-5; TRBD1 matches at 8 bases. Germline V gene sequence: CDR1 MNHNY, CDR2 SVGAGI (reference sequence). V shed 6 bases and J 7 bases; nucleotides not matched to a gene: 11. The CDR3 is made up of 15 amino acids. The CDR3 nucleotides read TGTGCCAGCAGGAGACAGGGGCGTGACAACCAGCCCCAGCATTTT. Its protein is CASRRQGRDNQPQHF.

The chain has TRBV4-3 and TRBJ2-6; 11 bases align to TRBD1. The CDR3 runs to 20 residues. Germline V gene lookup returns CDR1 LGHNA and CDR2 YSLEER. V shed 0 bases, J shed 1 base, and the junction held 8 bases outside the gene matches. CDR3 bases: TGCGCCAGCAGCCAAGATTGGGACAGGGGGTGGTTGTCTGGGGCCAACGTCCTGACTTTC. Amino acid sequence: CASSQDWDRGWLSGANVLTF.

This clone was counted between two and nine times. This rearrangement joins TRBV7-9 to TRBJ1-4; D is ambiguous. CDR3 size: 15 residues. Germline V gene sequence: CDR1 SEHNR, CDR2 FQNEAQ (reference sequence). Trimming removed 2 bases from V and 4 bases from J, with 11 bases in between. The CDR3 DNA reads TGTGCCAGCAGCTTAATCTGGGCCTTTAATGAAAAACTGTTTTTT. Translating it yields CASSLIWAFNEKLFF.

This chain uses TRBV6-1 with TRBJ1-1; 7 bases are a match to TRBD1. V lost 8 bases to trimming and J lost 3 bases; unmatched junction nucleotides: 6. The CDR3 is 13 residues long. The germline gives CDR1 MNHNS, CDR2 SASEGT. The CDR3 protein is CASGSQGDTEAFF. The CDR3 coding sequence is TGTGCCAGCGGGTCCCAGGGGGACACTGAAGCTTTCTTT.

CDR3 nucleotides: TGTGCCAGCTCCCGGGACAGGAAAATAAGCGGGGTTTACAATGAGCAGTTCTTC. Amino acids: CASSRDRKISGVYNEQFF. J is TRBJ2-1 and V is TRBV18, with D maybe TRBD1 (8 bases). Germline V gene sequence: CDR1 KGHSH, CDR2 LQKENI. V was clipped by 6 bases and J by 4 bases, with 25 bases between them. The CDR3 length is 18 residues.

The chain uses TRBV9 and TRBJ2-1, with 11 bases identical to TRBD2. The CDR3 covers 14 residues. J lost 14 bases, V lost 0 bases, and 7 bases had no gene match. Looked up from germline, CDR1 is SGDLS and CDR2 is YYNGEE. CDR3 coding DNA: TGTGCCAGCAGCGTAGCTTTAGCGGGAGGGCCTAAGTTCTTC. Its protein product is CASSVALAGGPKFF.

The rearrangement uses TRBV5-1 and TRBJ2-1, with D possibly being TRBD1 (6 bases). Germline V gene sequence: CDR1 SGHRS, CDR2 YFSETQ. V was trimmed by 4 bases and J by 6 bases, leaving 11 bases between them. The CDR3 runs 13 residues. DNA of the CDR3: TGCGCCAGCAGCGATGGACAGCCCAATGAGCAGTTCTTC. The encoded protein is CASSDGQPNEQFF.

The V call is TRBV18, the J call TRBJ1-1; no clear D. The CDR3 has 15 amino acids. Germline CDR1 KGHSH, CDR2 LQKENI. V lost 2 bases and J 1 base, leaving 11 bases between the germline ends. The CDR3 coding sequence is TGTGCCAGCTCACCATCCGGGAGAACGAACACTGAAGCTTTCTTT. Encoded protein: CASSPSGRTNTEAFF.